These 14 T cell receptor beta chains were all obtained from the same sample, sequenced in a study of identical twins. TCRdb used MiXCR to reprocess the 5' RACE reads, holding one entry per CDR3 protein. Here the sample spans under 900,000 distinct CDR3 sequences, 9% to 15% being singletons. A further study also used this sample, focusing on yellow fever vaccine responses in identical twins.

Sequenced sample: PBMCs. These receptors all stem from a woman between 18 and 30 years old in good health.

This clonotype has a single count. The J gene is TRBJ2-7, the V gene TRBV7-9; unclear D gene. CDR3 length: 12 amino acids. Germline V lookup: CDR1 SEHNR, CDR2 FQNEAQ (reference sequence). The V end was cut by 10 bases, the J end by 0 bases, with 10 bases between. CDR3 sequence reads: CAISFGSYEQYF. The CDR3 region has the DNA TGTGCCATCAGTTTCGGCTCCTACGAGCAGTACTTC. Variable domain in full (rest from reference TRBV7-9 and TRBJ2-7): DTGVSQNPRHKITKRGQNVTFRCDPISEHNRLYWYRQTLGQGPEFLTYFQNEAQLEKSRLLSDRFSAERPKGSFSTLEIQRTEQGDSAMYLCAISFGSYEQYFGPGTRLTVT.

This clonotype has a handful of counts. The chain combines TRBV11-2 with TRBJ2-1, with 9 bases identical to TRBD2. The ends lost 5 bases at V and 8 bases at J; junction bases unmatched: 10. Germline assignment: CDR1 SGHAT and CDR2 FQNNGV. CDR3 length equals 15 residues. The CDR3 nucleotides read TGTGCCAGCAGCGGGTTAGGCGGGAGGGTTGATGAGCAGTTCTTC. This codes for CASSGLGGRVDEQFF. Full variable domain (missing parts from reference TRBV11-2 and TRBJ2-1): EAGVAQSPRYKIIEKRQSVAFWCNPISGHATLYWYQQILGQGPKLLIQFQNNGVVDDSQLPKDRFSAERLKGVDSTLKIQPAKLEDSAVYLCASSGLGGRVDEQFFGPGTRLTVL.

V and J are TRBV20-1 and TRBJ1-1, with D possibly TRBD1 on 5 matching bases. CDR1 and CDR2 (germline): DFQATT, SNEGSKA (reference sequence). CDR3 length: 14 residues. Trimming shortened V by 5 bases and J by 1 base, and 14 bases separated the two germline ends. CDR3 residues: CSAPIPGRNTEAFF. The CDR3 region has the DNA TGCAGTGCTCCAATTCCGGGACGGAACACTGAAGCTTTCTTT.

The CDR3 region has the DNA TGTGCCACCGAGAAAGCCGGGCGGATCTACAATGAGCAGTTCTTC. It encodes CATEKAGRIYNEQFF. The chain links TRBV24-1 to TRBJ2-1; no definite D call. The V end lost 9 bases, the J end lost 3 bases, and 17 bases lay between the germline ends. The CDR3 is made up of 15 amino acids. Germline V gene data show CDR1 as KGHDR and CDR2 as SFDVKD.

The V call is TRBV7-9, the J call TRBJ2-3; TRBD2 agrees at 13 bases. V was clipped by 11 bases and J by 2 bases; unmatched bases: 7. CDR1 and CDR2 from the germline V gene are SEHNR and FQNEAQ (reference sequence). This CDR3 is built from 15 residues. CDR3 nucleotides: TGTGCCGGGGGGACTAGCGGGATGACCACAGATACGCAGTATTTT. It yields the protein CAGGTSGMTTDTQYF. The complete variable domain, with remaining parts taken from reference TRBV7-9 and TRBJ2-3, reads DTGVSQNPRHKITKRGQNVTFRCDPISEHNRLYWYRQTLGQGPEFLTYFQNEAQLEKSRLLSDRFSAERPKGSFSTLEIQRTEQGDSAMYLCAGGTSGMTTDTQYFGPGTRLTVL.

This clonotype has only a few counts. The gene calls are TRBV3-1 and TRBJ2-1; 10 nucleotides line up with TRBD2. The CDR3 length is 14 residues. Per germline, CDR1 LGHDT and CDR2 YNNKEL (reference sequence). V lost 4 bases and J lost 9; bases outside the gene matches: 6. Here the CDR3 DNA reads TGTGCCAGCAGCCCTCAGACTAGCGGGTTTGAGCAGTTCTTC. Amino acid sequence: CASSPQTSGFEQFF.

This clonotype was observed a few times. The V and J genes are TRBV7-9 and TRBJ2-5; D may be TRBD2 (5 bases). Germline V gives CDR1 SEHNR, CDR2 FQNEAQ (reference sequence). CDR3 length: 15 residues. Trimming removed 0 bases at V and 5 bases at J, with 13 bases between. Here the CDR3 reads CASSLAVQRWETQYF. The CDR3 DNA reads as TGTGCCAGCAGCTTAGCGGTGCAGCGGTGGGAGACCCAGTACTTC.

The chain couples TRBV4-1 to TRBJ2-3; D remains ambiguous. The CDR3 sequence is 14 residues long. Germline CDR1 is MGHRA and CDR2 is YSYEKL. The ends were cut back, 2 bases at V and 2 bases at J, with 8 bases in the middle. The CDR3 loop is CASSQNANTDTQYF. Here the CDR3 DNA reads TGCGCCAGCAGCCAAAACGCCAACACAGATACGCAGTATTTT.

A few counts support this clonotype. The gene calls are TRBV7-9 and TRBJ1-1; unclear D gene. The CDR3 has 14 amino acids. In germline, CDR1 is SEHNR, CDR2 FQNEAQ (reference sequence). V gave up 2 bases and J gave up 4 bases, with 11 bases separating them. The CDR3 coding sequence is TGTGCCAGCAGCTTATCTGGCCCGAGCACTGAAGCTTTCTTT. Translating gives CASSLSGPSTEAFF.

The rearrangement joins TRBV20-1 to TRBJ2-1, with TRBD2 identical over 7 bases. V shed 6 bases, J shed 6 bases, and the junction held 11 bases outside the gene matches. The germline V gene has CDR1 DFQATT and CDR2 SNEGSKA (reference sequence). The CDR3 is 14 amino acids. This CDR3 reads CSATLARESNEQFF. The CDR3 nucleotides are TGCAGTGCGACACTAGCGAGAGAGTCCAATGAGCAGTTCTTC.

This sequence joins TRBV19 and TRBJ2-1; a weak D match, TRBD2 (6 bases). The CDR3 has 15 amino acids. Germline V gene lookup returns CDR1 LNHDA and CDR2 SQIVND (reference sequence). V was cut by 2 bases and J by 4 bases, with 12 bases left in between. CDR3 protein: CASSITGSGYNEQFF. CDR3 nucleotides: TGTGCCAGTAGTATAACCGGGAGTGGGTACAATGAGCAGTTCTTC.

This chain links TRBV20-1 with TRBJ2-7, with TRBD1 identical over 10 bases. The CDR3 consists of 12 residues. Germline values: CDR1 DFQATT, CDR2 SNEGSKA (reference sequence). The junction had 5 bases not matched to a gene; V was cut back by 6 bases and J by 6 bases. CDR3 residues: CSASRTGGEQYV. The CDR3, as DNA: TGCAGTGCCTCTAGGACAGGGGGCGAGCAGTACGTC.

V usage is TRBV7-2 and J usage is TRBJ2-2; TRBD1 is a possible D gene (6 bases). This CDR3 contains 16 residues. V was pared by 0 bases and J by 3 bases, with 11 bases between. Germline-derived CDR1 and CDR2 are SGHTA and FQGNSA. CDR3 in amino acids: CASSLAHRAYTGELFF. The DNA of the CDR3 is TGTGCCAGCAGCTTAGCCCACAGGGCTTACACCGGGGAGCTGTTTTTT.

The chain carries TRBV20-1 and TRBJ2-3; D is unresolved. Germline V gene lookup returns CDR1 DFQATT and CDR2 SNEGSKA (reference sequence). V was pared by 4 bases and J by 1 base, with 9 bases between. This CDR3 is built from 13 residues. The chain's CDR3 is CSATSDGTDTQYF. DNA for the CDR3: TGCAGTGCTACTTCGGACGGCACAGATACGCAGTATTTT.